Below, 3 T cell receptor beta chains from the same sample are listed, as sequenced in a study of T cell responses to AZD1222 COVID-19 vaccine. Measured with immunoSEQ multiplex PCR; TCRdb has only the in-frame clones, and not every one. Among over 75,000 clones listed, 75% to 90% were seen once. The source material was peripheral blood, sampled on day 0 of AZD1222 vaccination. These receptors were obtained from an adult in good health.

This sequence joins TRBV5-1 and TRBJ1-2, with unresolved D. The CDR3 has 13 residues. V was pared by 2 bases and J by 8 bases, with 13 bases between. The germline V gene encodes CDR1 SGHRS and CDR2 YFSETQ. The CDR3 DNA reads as TGCGCCAGCAGCTTAGATGGGGTAGAGGGCTACACCTTC. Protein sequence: CASSLDGVEGYTF.

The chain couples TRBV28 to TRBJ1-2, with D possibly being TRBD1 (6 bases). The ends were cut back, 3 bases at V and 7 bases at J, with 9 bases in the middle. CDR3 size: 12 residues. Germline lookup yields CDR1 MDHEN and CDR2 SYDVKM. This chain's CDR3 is CASSLGAGGYTF. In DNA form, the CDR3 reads TGTGCCAGCAGTTTGGGGGCTGGTGGCTACACCTTC.

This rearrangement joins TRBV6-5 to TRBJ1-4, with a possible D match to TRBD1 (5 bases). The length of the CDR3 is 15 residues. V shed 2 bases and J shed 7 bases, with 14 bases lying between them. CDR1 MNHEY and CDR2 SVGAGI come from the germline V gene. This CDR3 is CASSYGSGNGEKLFF. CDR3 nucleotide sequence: TGTGCCAGCAGTTACGGTTCAGGGAACGGTGAAAAACTGTTTTTT.